These 2 T cell receptor beta chains were sequenced from one sample in a study of blood T cells in healthy people across ages. Next came a second PCR, run for about 7 to 11 cycles, which used a sample-barcoded 5' primer along with a J-beta primer mix. TCRdb ran MiXCR on the 5' RACE reads and lists one entry per CDR3 protein. This sample has about 830,000 distinct CDR3 sequences, with around two thirds found just once. The material sequenced was blood. The receptor source for this set is a man aged 25-45 years in good health.

The rearrangement uses TRBV4-2 and TRBJ2-3; D may be TRBD1 (5 bases). The germline V gene encodes CDR1 LGHNA and CDR2 YNFKEQ. Trimming cost V 0 bases and J 8 bases, with 15 bases left between them. This CDR3 region has 15 residues. The CDR3, as DNA: TGTGCCAGCAGCCAAGATTTGGTACAGGCAATTACGCAGTATTTT. This codes for CASSQDLVQAITQYF.

This clonotype occurred a few times. The gene calls are TRBV28 and TRBJ2-7; D perhaps matches TRBD1 (6 bases). The CDR3 loop spans 14 amino acids. Germline CDR1 reads MDHEN; CDR2 reads SYDVKM. V was cut by 5 bases and J by 4 bases, with 15 bases left in between. CDR3 DNA sequence: TGTGCCAGCAGTACACCGGGACACCCATACGAGCAGTACTTC. It is translated as CASSTPGHPYEQYF.